The 26 T cell receptor beta chains below all came from one sample that was sequenced in a study of blood T cell repertoires in COVID-19 (dated by TCRdb to about 2020). Preparation of the library involved the immunoSEQ multiplex PCR assay. TCRdb took this table from immuneACCESS and kept in-frame rearrangements with V and J called. Such tables lack part of the clones; where checked against another copy, unresolved V genes explain under half of the gap, and the rest is unexplained. The sample yields roughly 170,000 clones; about 75% were counted once. The top ten clonotypes cover 26% of the sample. Material for sequencing was peripheral blood. The receptor set was obtained from a woman between 65 and 79 years old with acute or convalescent COVID-19.

V gene TRBV14 combines with J gene TRBJ2-2, with TRBD2 identical over 11 bases. Germline V gene sequence: CDR1 SGHDN, CDR2 FVKESK. J lost 7 bases, V lost 4 bases, and 14 bases had no gene match. The CDR3 sequence is 18 residues long. The CDR3: CASSRGASSGRLVGELFF. CDR3 coding DNA: TGTGCCAGCAGCCGCGGGGCCTCTAGCGGGAGGCTTGTCGGGGAGCTGTTTTTT.

The V call is TRBV19, the J call TRBJ2-1, with 10 bases aligning to TRBD2. The CDR3 consists of 16 residues. CDR1 is LNHDA, CDR2 SQIVND, per germline (reference sequence). V lost 5 bases, J lost 8 bases, and 12 bases stayed unmatched. The CDR3 coding sequence is TGTGCCAGTAGTCCAGGGGTCCTAGCGGGAGAGGATGAGCAGTTCTTC. Protein sequence: CASSPGVLAGEDEQFF. The variable domain in full, with the rest retrieved from reference TRBV19 and TRBJ2-1, is DGGITQSPKYLFRKEGQNVTLSCEQNLNHDAMYWYRQDPGQGLRLIYYSQIVNDFQKGDIAEGYSVSREKKESFPLTVTSAQKNPTAFYLCASSPGVLAGEDEQFFGPGTRLTVL.

The CDR3 reads CASSIVLVRRTEAFF. The CDR3 DNA sequence: TGTGCCAGTAGTATAGTTCTAGTTAGAAGGACTGAAGCTTTCTTT. The rearrangement uses TRBV19 and TRBJ1-1; D is unclear. V was cut by 1 base and J by 5 bases, with 14 bases left in between. The CDR3 consists of 15 residues. CDR1 and CDR2 from the germline V gene are LNHDA and SQIVND (reference sequence).

The rearrangement uses TRBV7-2 and TRBJ1-1; the D is unclear. There are 14 residues in the CDR3. Trimming shortened V by 1 base and J by 1 base, and 7 bases separated the two germline ends. CDR1 and CDR2 (germline): SGHTA, FQGNSA. The CDR3 spells CASSLGRGNTEAFF. CDR3 nucleotides: TGTGCCAGCAGCTTAGGGCGGGGGAACACTGAAGCTTTCTTT.

The chain links TRBV7-2 to TRBJ1-1; 8 bases are a match to TRBD1. V shed 5 bases, J shed 4 bases, and the junction held 3 bases outside the gene matches. The CDR3 extends over 13 amino acids. Looked up from germline, CDR1 is SGHTA and CDR2 is FQGNSA. The CDR3 sequence: CASSNRGGTEAFF. Here the CDR3 DNA reads TGTGCCAGCAGCAACAGGGGGGGCACTGAAGCTTTCTTT.

The chain recombines TRBV4-1 with TRBJ1-3; a weak D match, TRBD1 (5 bases). V dropped 1 base and J dropped 0 bases, with 10 bases sitting between them. Germline loops: CDR1 MGHRA, CDR2 YSYEKL. The CDR3 is 16 residues long. The CDR3 loop is CASSQVTGNSGNTIYF. For the CDR3, the DNA is TGCGCCAGCAGCCAAGTCACAGGCAACTCTGGAAACACCATATATTTT.

This clone has only one observation. The V call is TRBV29-1, the J call TRBJ2-7; weak D call: TRBD1 (8 bases). Between the trimmed V and J ends, which lost 4 bases and 6 bases, there was a span of 13 bases. Germline V gene sequence: CDR1 SQVTM, CDR2 ANQGSEA. This CDR3 has 12 amino acids. The CDR3 region is CSVGSGTGEQYF. CDR3 DNA: TGCAGCGTTGGCAGCGGGACAGGCGAGCAGTACTTC.

V and J are TRBV21-1 and TRBJ1-2; whether TRBD1, the table's D call, matches the DNA was not checked. TRBV21-1 is a known pseudogene. This CDR3 is built from 18 residues. The DNA for the CDR3 is TGTGCCAGCACCAAATCAGACAGGGTGTTTGGTCCCCTCTATGGCTACACCTTC. Its translation: CASTKSDRVFGPLYGYTF.

This chain uses TRBV10-1 with TRBJ2-1, with TRBD2 matching over 14 bases. The germline V gene has CDR1 WNHNN and CDR2 SYGVQD (reference sequence). The CDR3 is made up of 15 amino acids. V was pared by 3 bases and J by 12 bases, with 7 bases of the junction left unmatched. The CDR3 is CASSEGTSGSLGQFF. The CDR3, as DNA: TGCGCCAGCAGTGAAGGGACTAGCGGGAGTCTTGGGCAGTTCTTC.

V is TRBV7-2 and J is TRBJ2-3; 10 bases map to TRBD2. Unmatched junction bases numbered 7, after V lost 5 bases and J lost 5 bases. Germline assignment: CDR1 SGHTA and CDR2 FQGNSA. The CDR3 length is 15 residues. In nucleotides, the CDR3 is TGTGCCAGCAGCGTTTTAGCGGGAGGCGGAGATACGCAGTATTTT. Its translation is CASSVLAGGGDTQYF. Drawing the rest from reference TRBV7-2 and TRBJ2-3, the complete variable domain is GAGVSQSPSNKVTEKGKDVELRCDPISGHTALYWYRQSLGQGLEFLIYFQGNSAPDKSGLPSDRFSAERTGGSVSTLTIQRTQQEDSAVYLCASSVLAGGGDTQYFGPGTRLTVL.

The chain recombines TRBV11-2 with TRBJ2-5; 7 bases align to TRBD1. The germline V gene has CDR1 SGHAT and CDR2 FQNNGV. The CDR3 sequence is 15 residues long. V gave up 4 bases and J gave up 2 bases; unmatched junction bases: 7. The CDR3 region is CASSYSVGQQETQYF. The CDR3 DNA reads TGTGCCAGCAGCTATTCGGTGGGACAGCAAGAGACCCAGTACTTC. Full variable domain (rest looked up from reference TRBV11-2 and TRBJ2-5): EAGVAQSPRYKIIEKRQSVAFWCNPISGHATLYWYQQILGQGPKLLIQFQNNGVVDDSQLPKDRFSAERLKGVDSTLKIQPAKLEDSAVYLCASSYSVGQQETQYFGPGTRLLVL.

The gene calls are TRBV28 and TRBJ1-2; 7 bases line up with TRBD1. The V gene's germline CDR1 is MDHEN and CDR2 SYDVKM. Losses at the gene ends were 7 bases for V and 8 bases for J; bases not matched to a gene: 13. The CDR3 spans 14 residues. The CDR3 DNA is TGTGCCAGCACCCCCCCGGGACAGACTCGCGGCTACACCTTC. This encodes CASTPPGQTRGYTF.

The chain couples TRBV30 to TRBJ1-1; 9 bases line up with TRBD1. Germline lookup yields CDR1 GTSNPN and CDR2 SVGIG (reference sequence). V was pared by 2 bases and J by 6 bases, with 13 bases of the junction left unmatched. The CDR3 is 16 amino acids. In DNA, the CDR3 is TGTGCCTGGAGTCAACTGACGGGACAGGGTGGCCCTGAAGCTTTCTTT. Protein: CAWSQLTGQGGPEAFF.

This clone has more than one count but fewer than ten. Here the CDR3 DNA reads TGTGCCAGTAGTTATGACAGGGAGCAGCCCCAGCATTTT. Translated: CASSYDREQPQHF. This chain connects TRBV19 to TRBJ1-5, with 7 bases matching TRBD1. Germline V gene sequence: CDR1 LNHDA, CDR2 SQIVND (reference sequence). Trimming cost V 5 bases and J 7 bases; bases outside gene matches: 5. This CDR3 is 13 amino acids long.

The rearrangement links TRBV4-1 to TRBJ2-4, with D perhaps TRBD2 (6 bases). This CDR3 comprises 16 residues. V lost 0 bases and J lost 6, with 15 bases in between. CDR1 and CDR2 (germline): MGHRA, YSYEKL. CDR3: CASSQDAARDPNIQYF. CDR3 DNA: TGCGCCAGCAGCCAAGATGCGGCGCGGGACCCAAACATTCAGTACTTC.

The V call is TRBV19, the J call TRBJ1-3, with unresolved D. This CDR3 has 15 amino acids. Germline CDR1 and CDR2: LNHDA and SQIVND (reference sequence). V lost 5 bases, J lost 7 bases, and 18 bases lay in between. CDR3 sequence reads: CASSSPGIGGNTIYF. The CDR3 DNA reads TGTGCCAGTAGTTCTCCAGGTATAGGTGGCAACACCATATATTTT. The full variable domain, in which reference TRBV19 and TRBJ1-3 provide the parts outside the CDR3, is DGGITQSPKYLFRKEGQNVTLSCEQNLNHDAMYWYRQDPGQGLRLIYYSQIVNDFQKGDIAEGYSVSREKKESFPLTVTSAQKNPTAFYLCASSSPGIGGNTIYFGEGSWLTVV.

This clone has only a few counts. V is TRBV5-1 and J is TRBJ2-7; 7 bases are a match to TRBD1. CDR3 length equals 15 residues. The germline gives CDR1 SGHRS, CDR2 YFSETQ. V gave up 0 bases and J gave up 2 bases; unmatched junction bases: 5. In DNA form, the CDR3 reads TGCGCCAGCAGCTTGGAACAGGGGACCCCCTACGAGCAGTACTTC. Protein sequence: CASSLEQGTPYEQYF. Full variable domain (remainder filled in from reference TRBV5-1 and TRBJ2-7): KAGVTQTPRYLIKTRGQQVTLSCSPISGHRSVSWYQQTPGQGLQFLFEYFSETQRNKGNFPGRFSGRQFSNSRSEMNVSTLELGDSALYLCASSLEQGTPYEQYFGPGTRLTVT.

The J gene is TRBJ2-7, the V gene TRBV5-1; a weak D match, TRBD2 (5 bases). Germline V CDR1 and CDR2: SGHRS, YFSETQ. V was shortened by 4 bases and J by 7 bases, with 18 bases between the two germline ends. The CDR3 contains 14 residues. The CDR3 here is CASSGEVSGWEQYF. For the CDR3, the DNA is TGCGCCAGCAGCGGGGAAGTTTCGGGATGGGAGCAGTACTTC.

This clone was detected only a few times. The rearrangement uses TRBV30 and TRBJ2-7, with 7 positions matching TRBD1. Germline loops: CDR1 GTSNPN, CDR2 SVGIG (reference sequence). The ends lost 5 bases at V and 2 bases at J; junction bases unmatched: 0. The CDR3 spans 11 residues. The CDR3 region is CAWQGAYEQYF. The CDR3 DNA reads as TGTGCCTGGCAGGGGGCCTACGAGCAGTACTTC.

A few counts support this clone. The chain combines TRBV28 with TRBJ2-2; 10 nucleotides align to TRBD2. Looked up from germline, CDR1 is MDHEN and CDR2 is SYDVKM. The V gene end was trimmed by 3 bases and the J gene end by 4 bases; junction bases not matched to a gene: 5. The CDR3 consists of 16 residues. CDR3 in amino acids: CASSLQVAGGTGELFF. CDR3 nucleotides: TGTGCCAGCAGTTTGCAAGTAGCGGGAGGCACCGGGGAGCTGTTTTTT. Based on the CDR3 plus reference TRBV28 and TRBJ2-2, the full variable domain is DVKVTQSSRYLVKRTGEKVFLECVQDMDHENMFWYRQDPGLGLRLIYFSYDVKMKEKGDIPEGYSVSREKKERFSLILESASTNQTSMYLCASSLQVAGGTGELFFGEGSRLTVL.

The chain couples TRBV13 to TRBJ2-2, with 10 nucleotides matching TRBD2. Unmatched junction bases numbered 15, after V lost 2 bases and J lost 6 bases. Germline V lookup: CDR1 PRHDT, CDR2 FYEKMQ (reference sequence). The CDR3 length is 19 residues. The chain's CDR3 is CASSLSARALAGVPGELFF. In nucleotides, the CDR3 is TGTGCCAGCAGCTTATCGGCTCGGGCGCTAGCGGGAGTCCCCGGGGAGCTGTTTTTT.

This sequence joins TRBV4-1 and TRBJ2-7, with 11 bases fitting TRBD1. CDR3 length equals 16 residues. Germline assignment: CDR1 MGHRA and CDR2 YSYEKL. V lost 1 base, J lost 3 bases, and 5 bases stayed unmatched. DNA of the CDR3: TGCGCCAGCAGCCAAGGGACAGGGGGCGTAATCTACGAGCAGTACTTC. Encoded protein: CASSQGTGGVIYEQYF.

V is TRBV19 and J is TRBJ2-7; the D gene is possibly TRBD1 (6 bases). Germline V gene lookup returns CDR1 LNHDA and CDR2 SQIVND (reference sequence). V lost 5 bases and J lost 3, with 17 bases in between. The length of the CDR3 is 15 residues. CDR3 loop: CASSEQGLGIYEQYF. CDR3 sequence (DNA): TGTGCCAGTAGTGAACAGGGATTAGGAATCTACGAGCAGTACTTC.

The V call is TRBV30, the J call TRBJ2-1, with 8 bases that match TRBD2. CDR1 and CDR2 (germline): GTSNPN, SVGIG (reference sequence). The CDR3 covers 16 residues. V was clipped by 4 bases and J by 8 bases; unmatched bases: 16. CDR3: CAWNGGGGRGSDEQFF. CDR3 bases: TGTGCCTGGAACGGGGGGGGCGGGAGAGGATCGGATGAGCAGTTCTTC.

The chain combines TRBV27 with TRBJ1-2, with 7 bases aligning to TRBD1. Germline CDR1 reads MNHEY; CDR2 reads SMNVEV (reference sequence). The CDR3 length is 13 residues. V was pared by 3 bases and J by 7 bases, with 5 bases of the junction left unmatched. The chain's CDR3 is CASSFRDRVGYTF. The CDR3 nucleotides are TGTGCCAGCAGTTTCCGCGACAGGGTTGGCTACACCTTC.

The V call is TRBV29-1, the J call TRBJ1-1; D gene ambiguous. Looked up from germline, CDR1 is SQVTM and CDR2 is ANQGSEA. V lost 4 bases and J lost 8, with 8 bases in between. The CDR3 extends over 10 amino acids. CDR3 amino acids: CSVGEGEAFF. The CDR3 bases are TGCAGCGTTGGGGAGGGCGAAGCTTTCTTT.